This entry describes one T cell receptor (beta chain). This sample stems from a study of blood T cell repertoires in COVID-19. Study-wide background: Samples representing acute and convalescent COVID-19 were sourced from the United States, Italy and Spain. T cells, B-cell-depleted T cells, or PBMCs provided the cDNA or gDNA that served as material.

The CDR3 length is 15 residues. CDR1 and CDR2 from the germline V gene are KGHSH and LQKENI. V lost 3 bases and J lost 10; bases outside the gene matches: 5. In the authors' workflow: Counts of nucleated cells, estimated from reference gene primer amplification, were obtained. Libraries were prepared by immunoSEQ multiplex PCR; TCRdb keeps only in-frame clonotypes and omits some of them. For V, J and clone size, that table is used; D and trimming come from the DNA. The sample contains 230,000 or so clones, roughly 80% of which appear only once. The origin of this receptor is a human donor in a cohort sampled during active COVID-19. The J gene is TRBJ2-1, the V gene TRBV18; 14 bases align to TRBD2. The source material was peripheral blood. The CDR3 DNA sequence: TGTGCCAGCTCACCGACTAGCGGGAGGGCCGAGGAGCAGTTCTTC. Its protein is CASSPTSGRAEEQFF.